This is a list of T cell receptor beta chains from one sample in a study of blood T cells in healthy people across ages. TCRdb fed the 5' RACE reads into MiXCR, producing one record per CDR3 protein. Among around 2 million distinct CDR3 sequences listed, approximately 40% were seen once. Sequencing was performed on blood. Receptor source: a human donor in good health. The CDR3 runs from the conserved cysteine through the conserved F or W. D genes are given only for firm matches. Some rows have no size entry. The others give once, few or many, or a class for an expanded clone.

>TRBJ2-7|-|TRBV7-2|many
TGTGCCAGCAGCCAAACCGTTTCCTACGAGCAGTACTTC
CASSQTVSYEQYF
>TRBJ1-5|-|TRBV4-1|few
TGCGCCAGCAGCCAATTCGTCGGGCAGCCCCAGCATTTT
CASSQFVGQPQHF
>TRBJ2-7|-|TRBV6-5|-
TGCGCCAGCACCTATCTCGGCGGGCCCTCCTACGAGCAGTACTTC
CASTYLGGPSYEQYF
>TRBJ2-1|TRBD1|TRBV6-5|-
TGTGCCAGCAGGAGACAGGGCGGCAATGAGCAGTTCTTC
CASRRQGGNEQFF
>TRBJ1-3|-|TRBV4-1|-
TGCGCCAGCAGCCAGAACCCGGGAGGACAGATTGGAAACACCATATATTTT
CASSQNPGGQIGNTIYF
>TRBJ1-2|-|TRBV10-3|few
TGTGCCATCAGTGCTTTAAGCAGCGCAGGGCCCTATGGCTACACCTTC
CAISALSSAGPYGYTF
>TRBJ1-2|-|TRBV7-9|-
TGTGCCAGCAGCGCCGCCGGCCTCCACTATGGCTACACCTTC
CASSAAGLHYGYTF
>TRBJ1-1|-|TRBV6-2/TRBV6-3|-
TGTGCCAGCAGTTCATCGTGGGAGGGGAACACTGAAGCTTTCTTT
CASSSSWEGNTEAFF
>TRBJ2-7|TRBD2|TRBV12-3/TRBV12-4|-
TGTGCCAGCAGTTTACGACTAGCGGAGGGAGGCGAGCAGTACTTC
CASSLRLAEGGEQYF
>TRBJ2-2|-|TRBV7-2|few
TGTGCCAGCAGCTTAATGACCGGGGAGCTGTTTTTT
CASSLMTGELFF
>TRBJ1-2|TRBD1|TRBV7-2|-
TGTGCCAGCAGACTAACAGGGGGCCTATCTAACTATGGCTACACCTTC
CASRLTGGLSNYGYTF
>TRBJ2-5|-|TRBV7-2|-
TGTGCCAGCAGCTTAAGGTGGGGGGGGCAGGAGACCCAGTACTTC
CASSLRWGGQETQYF
>TRBJ2-4|-|TRBV7-2|once
TGTGCCAGCACCGTCGTTGGGGTAGGGGAAAACATTCAGTACTTC
CASTVVGVGENIQYF
>TRBJ2-4|TRBD2|TRBV12-3/TRBV12-4|-
TGTGCCAGCAGTCCCTACGGGGGGGCCAAAAACATTCAGTACTTC
CASSPYGGAKNIQYF
>TRBJ2-7|TRBD1|TRBV5-4|-
TGTGCCAGCAGCCCTGGACAGGATTTTATGTTCGAGCAGTACTTC
CASSPGQDFMFEQYF
>TRBJ2-7|-|TRBV10-3|few
TGTGCCATCAGTGACCCGCCGCCCTACGAGCAGTACTTC
CAISDPPPYEQYF
>TRBJ2-7|-|TRBV20-1|few
TGCAGTGCGCCGGCTCCGGGACAAATACACTACGAGCAGTACTTC
CSAPAPGQIHYEQYF
>TRBJ2-1|-|TRBV4-1|few
TGCGCCAGCAGCCAAGAATATAAGGGGGGATACAGGGGAGGTCTTTATGAGCAGTTCTTC
CASSQEYKGGYRGGLYEQFF
>TRBJ2-1|TRBD2|TRBV5-5|few
TGTGCCAGCAGCTTTGCTAGCGGGGGGGTCATCGACAATGAGCAGTTCTTC
CASSFASGGVIDNEQFF
>TRBJ1-2|TRBD1|TRBV5-1|-
TGCGCCAGCAGCTTGGTCCGGACAGGGGGTTCGGATGGCTACACCTTC
CASSLVRTGGSDGYTF
>TRBJ2-1|TRBD2|TRBV10-3|-
TGTGCCTTCGAAGCGGGGGGATACGATGAGCAGTTCTTC
CAFEAGGYDEQFF
>TRBJ2-1|-|TRBV28|-
TGTGCCAGCAGTAATCCCCCTTCGTCCTACAATGAGCAGTTCTTC
CASSNPPSSYNEQFF
>TRBJ2-3|-|TRBV9|few
TGTGCCAGCAGCGGGGTAGTCACAGATGCGCAGTATTTT
CASSGVVTDAQYF
>TRBJ2-7|TRBD1|TRBV20-1|-
TGCAGTGCCCTCCTGCGGGACAGGCCCCAGCAGCAGTACTTC
CSALLRDRPQQQYF
>TRBJ2-7|-|TRBV7-2|few
TGTGCCAGCAGCTTAATCAGGGGCGGTTACGAGCAGTACTTC
CASSLIRGGYEQYF
>TRBJ1-2|-|TRBV6-1|few
TGTGCCAGCAGTGAAGGTTTTTGGGGCGCGGGCTATGGCTACACCTTC
CASSEGFWGAGYGYTF
>TRBJ1-2|-|TRBV4-1|few
TGCGCCAGCAGCCAAGGCGTCGGGACTCTATTGGGCTACACCTTC
CASSQGVGTLLGYTF
>TRBJ2-5|-|TRBV29-1|few
TGCAGCGTTCGGCCTCCTGCACCGGGGTACCAGGCGACCCAGTACTTC
CSVRPPAPGYQATQYF
>TRBJ1-2|-|TRBV20-1|few
TGCAGTGCTAGGGTGGGATGGAGCGGCTACACCTTC
CSARVGWSGYTF
>TRBJ2-1|TRBD1|TRBV27|-
TGTGCCAGCAGTCCGGGACAGGGCCACCTAGAGCAGTTCTTC
CASSPGQGHLEQFF
>TRBJ2-7|-|TRBV7-9|many
TGTGCCAGCAGCTTAGTGGCAGGCGAGCAGTACTTC
CASSLVAGEQYF